This record concerns one TCR beta chain sequence. This sample was taken from a study of shared clonotypes between healthy human individuals. Germline lookup yields CDR1 SEHNR and CDR2 FQNEAQ (reference sequence). Trimming left V 2 bases short and J 3 bases short, with 10 bases between. The CDR3 spans 15 residues. Original analysis: Filtering was not the same, since immunoSEQ gave junction-only sequences without quality scores. TCRdb's copy holds only in-frame clones and misses some; the assay was immunoSEQ multiplex PCR. V, J and clone size are taken as reported in that table, and D and trimming were inferred from the DNA itself. The sample records 2.5 million or so clones, approximately 94% being singletons.

The sample taken for sequencing was naive CD4+ T cells sorted from blood. Subset given: CD45RA+ positively selected. The sequence came from a man younger than 35 in good health. The chain carries TRBV7-9 and TRBJ1-4, with D unclear. CDR3 loop: CASSLQRPANEKLFF. CDR3 DNA: TGTGCCAGCAGCTTACAAAGACCGGCTAATGAAAAACTGTTTTTT.